This T cell receptor beta chain is from a study of T-cell memory formation after mild COVID-19. TCRdb used MiXCR to reprocess the 5' RACE reads, holding one entry per CDR3 protein. Of 350,000 to 400,000 distinct CDR3 sequences listed, under 15% are singletons. The V gene's germline CDR1 is SGHRS and CDR2 YFSETQ. CDR3 size: 16 residues. With V trimmed by 0 bases and J by 2 bases, 4 bases remained unmatched. The V call is TRBV5-1, the J call TRBJ2-5; TRBD2 agrees at 10 bases. This clonotype was sampled from a man younger than 30 who had mild COVID-19 (a few samples of this study predate the infection). Cell type and time point are not known. The material sequenced was PBMCs or a T cell subset sorted from them (not recorded which). CDR3 in amino acids: CASSLVVSGGQETQYF. CDR3 nucleotides: TGCGCCAGCAGCTTGGTCGTTAGCGGGGGGCAAGAGACCCAGTACTTC.